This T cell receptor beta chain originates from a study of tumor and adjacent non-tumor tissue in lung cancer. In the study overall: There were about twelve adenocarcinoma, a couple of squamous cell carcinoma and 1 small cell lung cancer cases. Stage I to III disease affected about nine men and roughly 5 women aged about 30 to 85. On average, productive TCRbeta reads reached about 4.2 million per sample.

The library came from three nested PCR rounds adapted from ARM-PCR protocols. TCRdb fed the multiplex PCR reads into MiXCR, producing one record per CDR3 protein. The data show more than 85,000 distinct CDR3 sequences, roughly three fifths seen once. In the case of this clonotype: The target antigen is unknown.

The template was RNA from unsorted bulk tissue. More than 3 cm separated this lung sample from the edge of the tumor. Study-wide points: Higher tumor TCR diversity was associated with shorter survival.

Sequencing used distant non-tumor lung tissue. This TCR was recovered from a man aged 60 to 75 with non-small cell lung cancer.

The CDR3: CASSIAGHSYGYTF. The CDR3 DNA reads TGTGCCAGTAGTATAGCGGGACACAGCTATGGCTACACCTTC. The chain links TRBV19 to TRBJ1-2, with D possibly being TRBD1 (6 bases). The CDR3 sequence is 14 residues long. The germline gives CDR1 LNHDA, CDR2 SQIVND (reference sequence). V was trimmed by 1 base and J by 4 bases, leaving 10 bases between them.